This T cell receptor (beta chain) was recorded in a study of regulatory T cells in long-lasting Graves disease. Arm-PCR of CDR3 regions and iRepertoire HTBI primers were the basis on which TCR beta libraries were built. Each CDR3 protein gets one entry after TCRdb re-called the multiplex PCR reads with MiXCR. Of hundreds of thousands of distinct CDR3 sequences detected, around an eighth appear once; the ten largest clones hold 8% to 10%. Time point reported: newly diagnosed GD, antithyroid drugs for less than 3 months. Following extraction of RNA from PBMCs, that RNA was used to make the TCR library. This clonotype was recorded at least ten times. These records were also assigned to another study, of T cells in Graves' hyperthyroidism and ophthalmopathy.

The sequences come from peripheral blood mononuclear cells (PBMCs), collected at new diagnosis, from a patient treated with antithyroid drugs. The TCR sequence derives from a man aged 25 to 40 with Graves disease.

In nucleotides, the CDR3 is TGCGCCAGCGGCAGGGAGACCTACGAGCAGTACTTC. Amino acid sequence: CASGRETYEQYF. The chain links TRBV5-1 to TRBJ2-7; D may be TRBD1 or TRBD2 (5 bases each). V lost 7 bases to trimming and J lost 2 bases, with 10 bases between them. This CDR3 contains 12 residues. The germline gives CDR1 SGHRS, CDR2 YFSETQ.